What follows are 5 T cell receptor beta chains derived from one specimen sequenced in a study of cytomegalovirus exposure and HLA in healthy donors. With 60 Vbeta and 13 Jbeta primers, the PCR was carried out. TCRdb's table, derived via immunoSEQ multiplex PCR, lists solely in-frame clones and lacks some. The sample is made up of 60,000 to 65,000 clones, and the top ten hold around 3.6% of it. Sequencing was done on a sample of PBMCs. These receptors all stem from a woman between 18 and 29 years old in good health and CMV-seronegative.

The rearrangement joins TRBV25-1 to TRBJ2-2; 9 nucleotides align to TRBD1. Losses at the gene ends were 3 bases for V and 6 bases for J; bases not matched to a gene: 2. The CDR3 length is 14 residues. Germline CDR1 is MGHDK and CDR2 is SYGVNS. CDR3 region: CASSEDRGSGELFF. The DNA of the CDR3 is TGTGCCAGCAGTGAGGACAGGGGCTCCGGGGAGCTGTTTTTT.

This chain links TRBV5-6 with TRBJ2-3; D may be TRBD2 (5 bases). Between the trimmed V and J ends, which lost 4 bases and 0 bases, there was a span of 9 bases. Germline values: CDR1 SGHDT, CDR2 YYEEEE. This CDR3 is built from 14 residues. CDR3 in DNA: TGTGCCAGCAGCACCAGCGGTAGCACAGATACGCAGTATTTT. It specifies CASSTSGSTDTQYF. Full variable domain (outside the CDR3, taken from reference TRBV5-6 and TRBJ2-3): DAGVTQSPTHLIKTRGQQVTLRCSPKSGHDTVSWYQQALGQGPQFIFQYYEEEERQRGNFPDRFSGHQFPNYSSELNVNALLLGDSALYLCASSTSGSTDTQYFGPGTRLTVL.

This chain connects TRBV9 to TRBJ2-3; 7 nucleotides agree with TRBD2. The junction had 10 bases not matched to a gene; V was cut back by 3 bases and J by 3 bases. There are 16 residues in the CDR3. Germline CDR1 reads SGDLS; CDR2 reads YYNGEE. The CDR3 region is CASSAREGRGTDTQYF. The DNA of the CDR3 is TGTGCCAGCAGCGCCCGTGAGGGGCGGGGGACAGATACGCAGTATTTT.

The rearrangement links TRBV30 to TRBJ1-6; 7 bases agree with TRBD1. Germline V CDR1 and CDR2: GTSNPN, SVGIG (reference sequence). CDR3 length: 15 residues. After removal of 0 bases from V and 5 bases from J, the junction contained 4 bases not matched to a gene. CDR3 sequence: CAWSVLGQNNSPLHF. The CDR3 DNA follows: TGTGCCTGGAGTGTACTGGGACAGAATAATTCACCCCTCCACTTT.

The CDR3 protein is CASSRTSGTYEQYF. The CDR3 region has the DNA TGTGCCAGCAGTCGGACTAGCGGGACTTACGAGCAGTACTTC. V and J are TRBV27 and TRBJ2-7; 12 positions match TRBD2. The CDR3 is 14 residues long. Trimming at V came to 5 bases and at J to 4 bases, leaving 3 bases not matched to a gene. Germline V lookup: CDR1 MNHEY, CDR2 SMNVEV (reference sequence).